Described below is a single T cell receptor beta chain sequence and its context. Sorted-subset replicate PCRs used 200 ng DNA, 30,000 or so T cell genomes. Clones were sequenced by immunoSEQ multiplex PCR, and TCRdb holds only the in-frame ones, with some missing. The profile shows about 800,000 clones, approximately 96% of them singletons. This sample is part of a study of shared clonotypes between healthy human individuals. Study information: Donor ages ranged 18 to 49 years: two women, a few men.

CD8 cells classed as naive were CD45RO-negative and positively selected for CCR7, excluding terminally differentiated effector memory CD45RA+ cells. The CDR3 has 12 residues. The V end was cut by 10 bases, the J end by 2 bases, with 11 bases between. Germline CDR1 reads ENHRY; CDR2 reads SYGVKD. This sequence was found in a man aged 30 to 45 in good health. The gene calls are TRBV10-3 and TRBJ2-5, with D possibly TRBD1 on 5 matching bases. The sequencing sample was made of naive CD8+ T cells sorted from blood. The CDR3 region has the DNA TGTGCCACCGCCGACAGACAAGAGACCCAGTACTTC. It codes for CATADRQETQYF.